Sequencing of this TCR beta chain was carried out in a study of human T cells and chemical hapten exposure. Study summary: Patches that contained 0.01% DPC were applied to the upper back and read at 6 days.

Time point noted: pre-sensitization, week 0. Noted treatment: therapeutic diphenylcyclopropenone sensitization with weekly scalp DPC. General study findings and limits: Expanded TCR counts at PT1 went up together with patch test score, a positive correlation. Alopecia was present in the donors, so their immune response may differ from healthy people's.

TCRdb analysed the RACE reads with MiXCR anew, one entry per CDR3 protein. The table shows approximately 370,000 distinct CDR3 sequences, with 4.5% to 7% occurring only once. Trimming left V 5 bases short and J 0 bases short, with 27 bases between. CDR1 and CDR2 (germline): SQVTM, ANQGSEA. The CDR3 has 19 amino acids. Worth noting for this clonotype: The target antigen is unknown.

This TCR derives from a woman aged 18-29 years with alopecia areata. Some clones in this sample may be carry-over from other donors' samples. The sample here was whole blood, taken in connection with sensitization to the hapten diphenylcyclopropenone (DPC). This chain joins TRBV29-1 and TRBJ2-3; D may be TRBD2 (5 bases). CDR3 nucleotide sequence: TGCAGCGTTCGGGGTGGGGTGACTGATCGCATGTTAAGCACAGATACGCAGTATTTT. This codes for CSVRGGVTDRMLSTDTQYF.